These 14 T cell receptor beta chains originate from one sample sequenced in a study of read filtering for tumor transcriptome and immune sequencing. This library used around 400 ng RNA and molecular barcoded adaptors spanning alpha/delta and beta/gamma chains. TCRdb passed the reads through MiXCR, listing each CDR3 protein once. The table includes approximately 93,000 distinct CDR3 sequences, 20% to 25% detected once. The sequenced sample was a population of CD138-negative cells sorted from bone marrow. All receptors derive from a donor older than 35 with multiple myeloma.

This clonotype was found many times. The chain links TRBV27 to TRBJ1-1; D unclear. V lost 4 bases, J lost 1 base, and 10 bases lay in between. CDR3 length: 14 amino acids. Germline V lookup: CDR1 MNHEY, CDR2 SMNVEV (reference sequence). The CDR3 DNA follows: TGTGCCAGCAGTTCTCACAGAGAGAACACTGAAGCTTTCTTT. Amino acids: CASSSHRENTEAFF.

This clonotype has ten or more counts. This sequence joins TRBV2 and TRBJ2-1; D is perhaps TRBD2 (7 bases). V was clipped by 6 bases and J by 5 bases, with 14 bases between them. Germline V lookup: CDR1 SNHLY, CDR2 FYNNEI. The CDR3 is 14 residues long. The chain's CDR3 is CASRISGGHNEQFF. The CDR3 nucleotides are TGTGCCAGCAGGATATCGGGGGGCCACAATGAGCAGTTCTTC.

This clonotype was counted ten times or more. V is TRBV24-1 and J is TRBJ2-1; TRBD2 aligns across 9 bases. After removal of 4 bases from V and 1 base from J, the junction contained 4 bases not matched to a gene. CDR1 KGHDR and CDR2 SFDVKD come from the germline V gene. This CDR3 contains 16 residues. The CDR3 reads CATSDSSGGSYNEQFF. In DNA form, the CDR3 reads TGTGCCACCAGTGACTCAAGCGGGGGGTCCTACAATGAGCAGTTCTTC.

The sample holds many counts of this clonotype. The chain uses TRBV9 and TRBJ2-2; D tentatively reads TRBD1 or TRBD2 (5 bases each). Trimming pared 4 bases from V and 4 bases from J, leaving 11 bases between. This CDR3 is 14 amino acids long. Looked up from germline, CDR1 is SGDLS and CDR2 is YYNGEE. The DNA of the CDR3 is TGTGCCAGCAGCTCTAGCAGGGCCACCGGGGAGCTGTTTTTT. It yields the protein CASSSSRATGELFF.

The table lists this clonotype with many counts. The chain combines TRBV3-1 with TRBJ2-5; D is unresolved. The ends were cut back, 3 bases at V and 1 base at J, with 6 bases in the middle. From germline, CDR1 is LGHDT and CDR2 YNNKEL (reference sequence). The CDR3 is made up of 13 amino acids. The CDR3 nucleotides are TGTGCCAGCAGCCAGTCCATCCAAGAGACCCAGTACTTC. It translates to CASSQSIQETQYF.

The CDR3, as DNA: TGTGCCAGCCTCAGGGGGGGGGTCCAAGAGACCCAGTACTTC. Residues: CASLRGGVQETQYF. This chain connects TRBV6-1 to TRBJ2-5; perhaps D is TRBD1 or TRBD2 (7 bases each). The germline V gene has CDR1 MNHNS and CDR2 SASEGT. The CDR3 sequence is 14 residues long. Trimming pared 8 bases from V and 1 base from J, leaving 14 bases between.

There are many counts of this clonotype. This chain uses TRBV12-3 or TRBV12-4 with TRBJ2-1; the D gene is possibly TRBD1 (6 bases). V was shortened by 5 bases and J by 4 bases, with 12 bases between the two germline ends. This CDR3 is built from 14 residues. This CDR3 reads CASSASQGYNEQFF. CDR3 in DNA: TGTGCCAGCAGTGCATCACAGGGATACAATGAGCAGTTCTTC.

In its sample, this clonotype was seen many times. The chain employs TRBV11-2 and TRBJ2-3; D possibly corresponds to TRBD2 (6 bases). Per germline, CDR1 SGHAT and CDR2 FQNNGV. There are 15 residues in the CDR3. Trimming took 4 bases from V and 6 from J, leaving 17 bases between them. CDR3 nucleotide sequence: TGTGCCAGCAGCTATACGACGGGAGCCTCGGATACGCAGTATTTT. Translating gives CASSYTTGASDTQYF. The full variable domain, with the rest looked up from reference TRBV11-2 and TRBJ2-3, is EAGVAQSPRYKIIEKRQSVAFWCNPISGHATLYWYQQILGQGPKLLIQFQNNGVVDDSQLPKDRFSAERLKGVDSTLKIQPAKLEDSAVYLCASSYTTGASDTQYFGPGTRLTVL.

The sample holds many counts of this clonotype. The chain couples TRBV2 to TRBJ1-4; D might be TRBD1 (5 bases). CDR3 length: 15 amino acids. CDR1 and CDR2 from the germline V gene are SNHLY and FYNNEI. The germline V and J ends were trimmed by 6 bases and 0 bases, with 11 bases remaining between them. In DNA form, the CDR3 reads TGTGCCAGCAGACGCGACAGATCAACTAATGAAAAACTGTTTTTT. This translates into CASRRDRSTNEKLFF.

This clonotype was seen at least ten times. The V and J genes are TRBV9 and TRBJ1-2; D uncertain. In germline, CDR1 is SGDLS, CDR2 YYNGEE. The ends were cut back, 7 bases at V and 1 base at J, with 5 bases in the middle. The CDR3 contains 11 residues. CDR3 nucleotide sequence: TGTGCCAGCGGGAGTAACTATGGCTACACCTTC. This codes for CASGSNYGYTF.

The chain joins TRBV4-2 to TRBJ1-6; D possibly corresponds to TRBD1 (5 bases). V lost 1 base, J lost 10 bases, and 14 bases lay in between. The CDR3 contains 15 residues. CDR1 is LGHNA, CDR2 YNFKEQ, per germline. This CDR3 is CASSQVPREASPLHF. The DNA of the CDR3 is TGTGCCAGCAGCCAAGTCCCCAGGGAGGCCTCACCCCTCCACTTT.

On this clonotype: Since a much larger clone is just one base distant, this may be a read error. J is TRBJ2-1 and V is TRBV12-3 or TRBV12-4, with TRBD2 identical over 8 bases. The CDR3 is made up of 13 amino acids. CDR3 DNA: TGTACCAGTCGGGGGGGCCCCTACAATGAGCAGTTCTTC. This codes for CTSRGGPYNEQFF.

This clonotype has ten or more counts. The rearrangement uses TRBV28 and TRBJ2-2; tentatively, D is TRBD1 (6 bases). Germline-derived CDR1 and CDR2 are MDHEN and SYDVKM. The CDR3 is 15 amino acids. V lost 2 bases and J 1 base, leaving 8 bases between the germline ends. The CDR3 is CASSLETGNTGELFF. The CDR3 DNA follows: TGTGCCAGCAGTTTAGAGACAGGGAACACCGGGGAGCTGTTTTTT.

This chain links TRBV19 with TRBJ1-4; 7 bases fit TRBD1. Germline V gives CDR1 LNHDA, CDR2 SQIVND (reference sequence). CDR3 length: 14 amino acids. V dropped 7 bases and J dropped 4; count of bases not matched to a gene: 6. Written as DNA, the CDR3 is TGTGCCAGTACCCCGGGACAGCATAATGAAAAACTGTTTTTT. Protein: CASTPGQHNEKLFF. Together with reference TRBV19 and TRBJ1-4, the CDR3 gives the full variable domain: DGGITQSPKYLFRKEGQNVTLSCEQNLNHDAMYWYRQDPGQGLRLIYYSQIVNDFQKGDIAEGYSVSREKKESFPLTVTSAQKNPTAFYLCASTPGQHNEKLFFGSGTQLSVL.